This TCR beta chain was sequenced during a study of monozygotic twins with inflammatory bowel disease (dated by TCRdb to about 2019). Notes on the research overall: The complete study included 28 monozygotic twin pairs: 19 IBD-discordant Danish pairs and nine German pairs, of which four were IBD-concordant and five were IBD-discordant. The search for disease-associated traits relied mainly on comparing, within discordant pairs, IBD patients with their genetically identical healthy co-twins. Each individual had, on average, about 151 000 unique TCRalpha sequences and 181 000 unique TCRbeta sequences available for analysis.

Including the terminal cysteine and phenylalanine, the CDR3 comprises 16 residues. The nucleotide record is missing. Notes on this clonotype: It lacks a known antigen.

Libraries were made using 5' RACE. Each TCR library was prepared from about 3.5 ug of total RNA. For each sample, cDNA synthesis was carried out in eight separate reactions using SMARTScribe reverse transcriptase. During cDNA synthesis, template switching introduced unique molecular identifiers that contained a 6-nucleotide sample barcode. TCRalpha and TCRbeta cDNA was amplified by two nested PCRs of 16 and 9 cycles, with bead purification after each PCR. Before amplification, cDNA was treated with uracil DNA-glycosylase and purified using the QIAquick PCR purification kit. The second PCR added Illumina TruSeq-compatible adapters along with sample-specific barcodes. Library quality and concentration were checked on TapeStation and Qubit, and libraries were pooled at about 5 ng each. The pooled libraries were sequenced with 2 x 100 bp reads and custom sequencing primers on an Illumina HiSeq2500 single-index Rapid Run. As for the original processing: PCR and sequencing errors were corrected by UMI-based consensus assembly using MiGEC version 1.2.6. MiXCR version 2.1.1 was used to carry out V(D)J alignment, clonotype assembly and CDR3 extraction. To normalise gene usage, clonotype sharing and MAIT/NKT TCR abundance, the top 1000, 10 000 and 20 000 clonotypes in each sample were analysed. After downsampling to 27 000 UMIs, diversity was calculated as the inverse Simpson index using the vegan R package. Paired Mann-Whitney U tests were applied to discordant twin pairs, with Benjamini-Hochberg correction for multiple testing. Based on TCRdb reprocessing of the reads, there is one entry per CDR3 protein sequence, and DNA is missing. The V and J calls and clone size are TCRdb's, not the authors'. The record for this sample contains approximately 160,000 distinct CDR3 sequences. The top ten constitute 2.8% of the sample.

From each donor, a roughly 2.6 ml peripheral blood sample was collected into PAXgene tubes and stored at -80 degrees C. Without any T cell sorting, total RNA was extracted from whole blood using the PAXgene blood miRNA kit on an automated QIAcube. Deep TCRalpha and TCRbeta repertoire profiling with unique molecular barcoding was performed on peripheral blood of monozygotic twin pairs concordant or discordant for inflammatory bowel disease. Smoking habits were recorded for all twin pairs, and individuals were classified as current, former or never smokers. What the authors observed across the whole study: No single strong signal or clonotype linked to IBD turned up in the results, so the idea that one exists was not supported. A decrease in TCRbeta repertoire diversity, as measured by inverse Simpson index, was observed in IBD patients compared with their healthy co-twins. Compared with healthy twins, IBD patients shared fewer clonotypes with other individuals, and the difference was most pronounced in patients with signs of disease activity. Because patients were on differing immunosuppressive treatments, the repertoires may have picked up extra background noise and inter-individual variability. Different T cell subtypes could not be distinguished in the analysis. No difference in repertoire similarity was observed between concordant and discordant twins, possibly owing to limited statistical power.

This TCR came from a human donor with ulcerative colitis or Crohn's disease, or a healthy co-twin of an affected twin (not recorded which). The receptor chain draws on TRBV12-3 or TRBV12-4 and TRBJ1-5; TCRdb's D call of TRBD1 is untestable without DNA. The source material was blood. This receptor carries the CDR3 CASTKSGAGLNQPQHF.